These 24 T cell receptor beta chains originate from one sample sequenced in a study of shared clonotypes between healthy human individuals. Data came from immunoSEQ multiplex PCR; TCRdb stores just in-frame clones and leaves some out. The sample records millions of clones, just over 90% being singletons. The naive CD8 subset, CD45RO-negative cells positively selected for CCR7, excluded terminally differentiated effector memory CD45RA+ cells. Material for sequencing was naive CD8+ T cells from PBMCs. The source of these receptors is a man aged 18 to 29 in good health. Some clones in this sample may be carry-over from other donors' samples.

V and J are TRBV27 and TRBJ1-5, with TRBD1 identical over 9 bases. Trimming took 2 bases from V and 4 from J; bases not matched to a gene: 3. Germline CDR1 and CDR2: MNHEY and SMNVEV (reference sequence). The CDR3 is 15 amino acids. CDR3 protein: CASSLGTGRNQPQHF. The CDR3 coding sequence is TGTGCCAGCAGTTTAGGGACAGGGAGAAATCAGCCCCAGCATTTT.

The CDR3 nucleotides are TGTGCCAGCAGCGACCGACTGAGCTCCTACGAGCAGTACTTC. As protein: CASSDRLSSYEQYF. The gene calls are TRBV13 and TRBJ2-7; D ambiguous. Trimming shortened V by 5 bases and J by 0 bases, and 11 bases separated the two germline ends. There are 14 residues in the CDR3. CDR1 is PRHDT, CDR2 FYEKMQ, per germline (reference sequence).

A single count supports this clone. This sequence joins TRBV19 and TRBJ2-3; D might be TRBD1 or TRBD2, each matching 5 bases. The CDR3 runs to 14 residues. Germline V gives CDR1 LNHDA, CDR2 SQIVND (reference sequence). Trimming stripped 6 bases from V and 8 bases from J, with 18 bases between. The CDR3 reads CASSLPGPLVTQYF. CDR3 sequence (DNA): TGTGCCAGTAGCCTCCCGGGGCCCCTCGTTACGCAGTATTTT.

This chain links TRBV14 with TRBJ2-7; a weak D match, TRBD1 (6 bases). This CDR3 contains 13 residues. Germline-derived CDR1 and CDR2 are SGHDN and FVKESK. Trimming removed 3 bases at V and 6 bases at J, with 12 bases between. CDR3 sequence reads: CASSQLGQLEQYF. CDR3 in DNA: TGTGCCAGCAGCCAGTTGGGACAACTCGAGCAGTACTTC.

This chain links TRBV4-1 with TRBJ2-1; D uncertain. V gave up 1 base and J gave up 5 bases, with 12 bases separating them. The CDR3 has 15 amino acids. CDR1 is MGHRA and CDR2 is YSYEKL in the germline V gene. Written as DNA, the CDR3 is TGCGCCAGCAGCCAAGGACCCGGGCACAACAATGAGCAGTTCTTC. Its protein product is CASSQGPGHNNEQFF.

The chain joins TRBV27 to TRBJ2-5; D call uncertain. Judging by the DNA end, TRBJ2-7 fits better; the J call may be wrong. The germline gives CDR1 MNHEY, CDR2 SMNVEV (reference sequence). The CDR3 length is 13 residues. CDR3 loop: CASSLSVRFEQYF. The CDR3 DNA sequence: TGTGCCAGCAGTTTATCCGTAAGGTTCGAGCAGTACTTC.

The chain links TRBV6-5 to TRBJ2-7; 7 positions match TRBD2. Germline lookup yields CDR1 MNHEY and CDR2 SVGAGI. CDR3 size: 15 residues. Trimming at V came to 6 bases and at J to 3 bases, leaving 11 bases not matched to a gene. This CDR3 reads CASSPLPRELYEQYF. CDR3 DNA sequence: TGTGCCAGCAGCCCCCTACCGCGGGAGCTCTACGAGCAGTACTTC.

Of note for this clone: This CDR3 is also generated by other DNA sequences in the sample. V usage is TRBV19 and J usage is TRBJ1-1; maybe TRBD1 (5 bases). The CDR3 is made up of 13 amino acids. In germline, CDR1 is LNHDA, CDR2 SQIVND (reference sequence). Trimming pared 8 bases from V and 0 bases from J, leaving 10 bases between. CDR3 sequence reads: CASSLGVNTEAFF. As DNA, the CDR3 is TGTGCCAGTTCACTAGGGGTGAACACTGAAGCTTTCTTT. Using reference TRBV19 and TRBJ1-1 for the parts outside the CDR3, the full variable domain is DGGITQSPKYLFRKEGQNVTLSCEQNLNHDAMYWYRQDPGQGLRLIYYSQIVNDFQKGDIAEGYSVSREKKESFPLTVTSAQKNPTAFYLCASSLGVNTEAFFGQGTRLTVV.

This clone was seen a single time. The sample contains more than one DNA sequence encoding this CDR3. The chain couples TRBV11-2 to TRBJ2-7, with 7 bases lining up with TRBD1. With 1 base clipped from V and 3 bases from J, the junction kept 3 bases outside the gene matches. The CDR3 has 14 amino acids. CDR1 is SGHAT, CDR2 FQNNGV, per germline. CDR3 sequence (DNA): TGTGCCAGCAGCTTAGTAGGGGGCGGCTACGAGCAGTACTTC. Translating gives CASSLVGGGYEQYF.

The gene calls are TRBV19 and TRBJ2-1; 8 positions match TRBD2. After removal of 2 bases from V and 3 bases from J, the junction contained 12 bases not matched to a gene. CDR1 and CDR2 (germline): LNHDA, SQIVND (reference sequence). The CDR3 extends over 18 amino acids. CDR3 sequence (DNA): TGTGCCAGTAGTATACCGGATCGTGCGGGAGGTCACTACAATGAGCAGTTCTTC. Protein: CASSIPDRAGGHYNEQFF.

This chain uses TRBV7-8 with TRBJ2-7, with 8 bases identical to TRBD2. CDR1 and CDR2 (germline): SGHVS, FQNEAQ. The CDR3 covers 16 residues. V lost 2 bases to trimming and J lost 7 bases; unmatched junction nucleotides: 13. The CDR3 reads CASSLRGGSPQGEQYF. CDR3 nucleotide sequence: TGTGCCAGCAGCTTACGGGGGGGATCGCCCCAGGGGGAGCAGTACTTC.

V and J are TRBV6-5 and TRBJ2-1; a possible D gene is TRBD1 (7 bases). Trimming stripped 10 bases from V and 7 bases from J, with 14 bases between. This CDR3 has 12 amino acids. CDR1 MNHEY and CDR2 SVGAGI come from the germline V gene. The CDR3 DNA follows: TGTGCCACCTCAGGGGGGCTTAATGAGCAGTTCTTC. Residues: CATSGGLNEQFF.

The V gene is TRBV19, the J gene TRBJ2-7; D perhaps matches TRBD1 (5 bases). The CDR3 has 14 residues. The V and J ends lost 2 bases and 5 bases respectively, with 13 bases between them. Looked up from germline, CDR1 is LNHDA and CDR2 is SQIVND (reference sequence). CDR3 sequence: CASSIRDSGDEQYF. The CDR3 coding sequence is TGTGCCAGTAGTATAAGAGACAGTGGGGACGAGCAGTACTTC.

The table lists this clone with a count of one. CDR3 coding DNA: TGTGCCAGCAGCCGCGACAGGGTAACCTACAATGAGCAGTTCTTC. Protein sequence: CASSRDRVTYNEQFF. The J gene is TRBJ2-1, the V gene TRBV6-5; TRBD1 matches at 7 bases. This CDR3 has 15 amino acids. J was trimmed by 2 bases and V by 6 bases; bases with no gene match: 7. The germline CDR1 and CDR2 sequences are MNHEY and SVGAGI.

The chain carries TRBV6-1 and TRBJ2-3; 10 bases match TRBD2. Germline CDR1 MNHNS, CDR2 SASEGT. There are 16 residues in the CDR3. The junction had 11 bases not matched to a gene; V was cut back by 4 bases and J by 7 bases. This chain's CDR3 is CASSGTRGSGRNTQYF. The CDR3 bases are TGTGCCAGCAGTGGAACCAGGGGTAGCGGGAGGAATACGCAGTATTTT.

The chain links TRBV27 to TRBJ2-1; D gene ambiguous. V lost 0 bases, J lost 2 bases, and 11 bases lay in between. CDR3 length: 16 residues. CDR1 is MNHEY and CDR2 is SMNVEV in the germline V gene (reference sequence). The CDR3 DNA reads as TGTGCCAGCAGTTTATCCAGCTACCAAACCTACAATGAGCAGTTCTTC. Translating it yields CASSLSSYQTYNEQFF.

This clone has just one count. The V gene is TRBV5-6, the J gene TRBJ2-7, with unresolved D. CDR3 length equals 16 residues. CDR1 and CDR2 (germline): SGHDT, YYEEEE. Trimming took off 2 bases at V and 2 bases at J, with 17 bases between the two ends. The CDR3 reads CASSFGWAVTTYEQYF. The CDR3 DNA follows: TGTGCCAGCAGCTTCGGTTGGGCTGTAACCACCTACGAGCAGTACTTC.

The rearrangement joins TRBV15 to TRBJ1-5; D possibly corresponds to TRBD1 (5 bases). V lost 1 base to trimming and J lost 2 bases, with 15 bases between them. The CDR3 extends over 17 amino acids. CDR1 and CDR2 from the germline V gene are LNHNV and YYDKDF (reference sequence). CDR3 sequence reads: CATSRVVGRDRNQPQHF. The CDR3 DNA sequence: TGTGCCACCAGCAGAGTGGTGGGCAGGGATCGCAATCAGCCCCAGCATTTT.

The chain combines TRBV5-6 with TRBJ2-7; no firm D call. Trimming pared 0 bases from V and 2 bases from J, leaving 9 bases between. The V gene's germline CDR1 is SGHDT and CDR2 YYEEEE. The CDR3 sequence is 14 residues long. This chain's CDR3 is CASSLVGLTYEQYF. The CDR3 DNA is TGTGCCAGCAGCTTGGTTGGCCTAACCTACGAGCAGTACTTC.

The V gene is TRBV2, the J gene TRBJ2-7; tentative D call: TRBD1 (6 bases). The CDR3 is made up of 12 amino acids. With 6 bases removed from V and 3 bases from J, the gap between germline ends came to 9 bases. The germline CDR1 and CDR2 sequences are SNHLY and FYNNEI. Written as DNA, the CDR3 is TGTGCCAGCAGGAGGACAGACTACGAGCAGTACTTC. Its protein is CASRRTDYEQYF.

Points on this clone: Other DNA sequences in the same sample also yield this CDR3. This CDR3 is CASSFRAEAFF. The CDR3 bases are TGTGCCAGCAGTTTCCGTGCTGAAGCTTTCTTT. V usage is TRBV28 and J usage is TRBJ1-1; D not resolved. CDR1 MDHEN and CDR2 SYDVKM come from the germline V gene. The CDR3 has 11 residues. The V end lost 3 bases, the J end lost 6 bases, and 5 bases lay between the germline ends.

The chain employs TRBV27 and TRBJ2-7; possible D gene TRBD2, 5 bases. The CDR3 is 11 amino acids. V gave up 9 bases and J gave up 6 bases, with 12 bases separating them. Germline loops: CDR1 MNHEY, CDR2 SMNVEV (reference sequence). CDR3 DNA: TGTGCCAGTCATATGGGAGTCGAGCAGTACTTC. It is translated as CASHMGVEQYF.

J is TRBJ1-1 and V is TRBV25-1; D perhaps matches TRBD1 (6 bases). The CDR3 sequence is 13 residues long. Trimming shortened V by 3 bases and J by 4 bases, and 9 bases separated the two germline ends. The V gene's germline CDR1 is MGHDK and CDR2 SYGVNS. The CDR3 DNA follows: TGTGCCAGCAGTGACGCAGGGGCCACTGAAGCTTTCTTT. This translates into CASSDAGATEAFF.

As for this clone: Within the sample, other DNA sequences also encode this same CDR3. This chain links TRBV5-1 with TRBJ2-1; D may be TRBD1 (6 bases). The CDR3 contains 13 residues. CDR1 is SGHRS, CDR2 YFSETQ, per germline. Trimming cost V 3 bases and J 5 bases, with 9 bases left between them. CDR3 bases: TGCGCCAGCAGCTCCCGGACAGACAATGAGCAGTTCTTC. This translates into CASSSRTDNEQFF.